This TCR beta chain was recovered during a study of cytomegalovirus exposure and HLA in healthy donors. The study's findings and limits: Sequencing depth roughly uniform across donors was assumed in presence/absence analyses. Later on, an analysis showed TCR association rates differing by HLA locus, with DRB1 the most and HLA-C the fewest.

The V end was cut by 10 bases, the J end by 1 base, with 7 bases between. Looked up from germline, CDR1 is MDHEN and CDR2 is SYDVKM. CDR3 length: 11 amino acids. PCR used 60 Vbeta primers and 13 Jbeta primers. Only in-frame clones appear in the TCRdb table, and some are missing; sequencing was by immunoSEQ multiplex PCR. The sample has about 78,000 clones; 72% are singletons. This clone has more than one count but fewer than ten. No antigen is known for it. The J gene is TRBJ1-1, the V gene TRBV28; D ambiguous. Sequencing was done on a sample of PBMCs. The origin of this receptor is a woman in her thirties or forties in good health and CMV-seropositive. The CDR3 loop is CAITANTEAFF. In nucleotides, the CDR3 is TGTGCCATCACAGCGAACACTGAAGCTTTCTTT.